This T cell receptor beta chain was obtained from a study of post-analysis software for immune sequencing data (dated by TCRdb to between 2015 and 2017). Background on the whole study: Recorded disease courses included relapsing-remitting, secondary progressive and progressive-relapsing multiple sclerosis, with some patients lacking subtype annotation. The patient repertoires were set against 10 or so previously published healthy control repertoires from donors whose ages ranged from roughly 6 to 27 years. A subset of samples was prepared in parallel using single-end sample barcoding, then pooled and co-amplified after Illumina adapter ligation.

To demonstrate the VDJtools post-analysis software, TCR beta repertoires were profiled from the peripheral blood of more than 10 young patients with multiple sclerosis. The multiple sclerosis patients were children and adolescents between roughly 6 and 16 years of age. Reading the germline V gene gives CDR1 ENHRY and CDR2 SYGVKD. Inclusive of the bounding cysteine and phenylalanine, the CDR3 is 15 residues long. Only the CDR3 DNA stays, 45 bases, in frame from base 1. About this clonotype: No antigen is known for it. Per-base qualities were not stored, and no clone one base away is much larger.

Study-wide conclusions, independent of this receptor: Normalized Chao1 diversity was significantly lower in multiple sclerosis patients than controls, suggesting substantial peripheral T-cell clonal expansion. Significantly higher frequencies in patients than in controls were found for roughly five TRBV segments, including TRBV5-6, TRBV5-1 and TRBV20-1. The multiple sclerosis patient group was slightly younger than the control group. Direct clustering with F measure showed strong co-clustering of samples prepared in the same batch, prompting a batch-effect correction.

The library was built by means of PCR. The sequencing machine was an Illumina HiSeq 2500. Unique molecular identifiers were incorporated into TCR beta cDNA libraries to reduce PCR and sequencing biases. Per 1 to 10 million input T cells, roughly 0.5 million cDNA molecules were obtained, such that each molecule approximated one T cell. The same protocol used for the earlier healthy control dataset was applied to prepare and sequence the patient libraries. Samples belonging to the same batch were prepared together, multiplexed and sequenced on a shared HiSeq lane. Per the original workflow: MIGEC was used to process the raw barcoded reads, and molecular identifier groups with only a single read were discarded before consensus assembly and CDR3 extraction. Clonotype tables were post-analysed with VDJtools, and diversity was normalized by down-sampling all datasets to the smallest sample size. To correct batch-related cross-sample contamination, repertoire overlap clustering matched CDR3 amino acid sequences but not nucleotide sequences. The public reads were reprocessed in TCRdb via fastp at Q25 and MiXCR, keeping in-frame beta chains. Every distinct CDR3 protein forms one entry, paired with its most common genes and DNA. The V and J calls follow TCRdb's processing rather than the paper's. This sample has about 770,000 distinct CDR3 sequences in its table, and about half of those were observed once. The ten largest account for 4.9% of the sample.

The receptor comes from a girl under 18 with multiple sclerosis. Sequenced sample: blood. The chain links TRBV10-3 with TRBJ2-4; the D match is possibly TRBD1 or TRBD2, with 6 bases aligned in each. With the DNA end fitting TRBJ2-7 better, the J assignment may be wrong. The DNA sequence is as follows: TGTGCCATCAGTGAGTCTCAGGGGAGGTCCTACGAGCAGTACTTC. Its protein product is CAISESQGRSYEQYF.